These 28 T cell receptor gamma chains share one sample of origin, sequenced in a study of γδ T cells in repeated Plasmodium falciparum infection. Bulk repertoires came from Vgamma9/Vdelta2+ or Vdelta2-negative gammadelta T cells flow-sorted from PBMC. TCRdb fed the multiplex PCR reads into CATT to redo clone calling. In the table there are some 14,000 gamma-chain clones, approximately 1.5% of which are singletons. The sequenced sample consisted of gamma-delta T cells from blood. The receptors derive from a pool of human donors (malaria-infected and uninfected, not separated).

There are many counts of this clone. The protein TCRdb gives is from a much larger clone and does not agree with this DNA's translation at residue 9, likely a read error; the protein shown here comes from the DNA. The CDR3 loop reads CALWEGDRGLGKKIKVF. CDR3 DNA sequence: TGTGCCTTGTGGGAGGGGGATCGAGGGTTGGGCAAAAAAATCAAGGTATTT. The chain employs TRGV9 and TRGJP. The ends lost 2 bases at V and 9 bases at J; junction bases unmatched: 10. This CDR3 is 17 amino acids long. Germline V gene lookup returns CDR1 GITISATS and CDR2 ISYDGTV (reference sequence).

This clone was counted a few times. A read error is the likely source, as a far larger clone sits one nucleotide away. This chain links TRGV8 with TRGJP2. Matching the DNA to germline supplied the J gene, which TCRdb does not give. The V segment lost 1 base and the J segment 5 bases; nucleotides outside the gene matches: 34. Germline CDR1 reads VENAVY; CDR2 reads YDSYNSRV. This CDR3 has 24 amino acids. This chain's CDR3 is CATWDRRIIKNRLDSIWSDWIKTF. The CDR3 DNA sequence: TGTGCCACCTGGGATAGAAGGATTATTAAGAATCGGCTAGACTCCATTTGGAGTGATTGGATCAAGACGTTT.

This clone was detected only a few times. A far bigger clonotype differs at one base, so this is likely a read error. This sample includes further DNA sequences coding for the same CDR3. No J gene was called, and the V gene is TRGV9. Germline V gene data show CDR1 as GITISATS and CDR2 as ISYDGTV (reference sequence). The CDR3 runs 9 residues. This CDR3 is CALWEGKLF. CDR3 coding DNA: TGTGCCTTGTGGGAAGGGAAACTTTTT.

The table lists this clone with a few counts. TCRdb's listed protein matches a much larger clone and diverges from this DNA's translation at residue 3, likely through a read error; the protein shown comes from the DNA. V usage is TRGV9 and J usage is TRGJP. The J gene is absent in TCRdb and was assigned here via DNA matching to germline. The V gene's germline CDR1 is GITISATS and CDR2 ISYDGTV (reference sequence). This CDR3 spans 18 amino acids. This CDR3 reads CASWEVHGHELGKKIKVF. Here the CDR3 DNA reads TGTGCCTCGTGGGAGGTGCATGGACACGAGTTGGGCAAAAAAATCAAGGTATTT.

Comment on this clone: This DNA's translation differs at residue 15 from TCRdb's protein, which comes from a much larger clone; a read error is likely, and the protein shown is translated from the DNA. The chain is built from TRGV9 and TRGJP. Since TCRdb gives no J gene, matching the DNA to germline was used here to assign it. This CDR3 has 18 residues. Germline assignment: CDR1 GITISATS and CDR2 ISYDGTV (reference sequence). The CDR3 protein is CALWEVHSGELGKKSKVF. The CDR3 coding sequence is TGTGCCTTGTGGGAGGTGCATTCGGGAGAGTTGGGCAAAAAAAGCAAGGTATTT.

For this clone: The TCRdb protein comes from a much larger clone and disagrees with this DNA's translation at residue 4, likely due to a read error; the protein given here is derived from the DNA. This chain uses TRGV9 with TRGJP. TCRdb is silent on the J gene; assignment here came from matching the DNA to germline. This CDR3 comprises 15 residues. CDR1 and CDR2 from the germline V gene are GITISATS and ISYDGTV (reference sequence). Trimming took 9 bases from V and 5 from J; bases not matched to a gene: 7. In nucleotides, the CDR3 is TGTGCCTTGCGGGTCAAAGAGTTGGGCAAAAAAATCAAGGTATTT. This encodes CALRVKELGKKIKVF.

There are a few counts of this clone. The protein given by TCRdb reflects a much larger clone and differs at residue 9 from this DNA's translation, likely from a read error; the protein shown is the DNA's translation. The genes are TRGV4 and TRGJ1 or TRGJ2. With V trimmed by 3 bases and J by 8 bases, 10 bases remained unmatched. The CDR3 has 13 residues. Per the germline V gene, CDR1 is EGSTGY and CDR2 is YDSYTSSV. Here the CDR3 DNA reads TGTGCCACCTGGGATAATACGTATCATAAGAAACTCTTT. Amino acids: CATWDNTYHKKLF.

A note on this clone: It differs at one base from a far larger clone, so likely a read error. This sample includes further DNA sequences coding for the same CDR3. J is TRGJP and V is TRGV9. The J gene was missing in TCRdb and was found by matching the end of the DNA to germline. This CDR3 contains 17 residues. Germline loops: CDR1 GITISATS, CDR2 ISYDGTV (reference sequence). The CDR3: CALWEAGRELGKKIKVF. CDR3 in DNA: TGTGCCTTGTGGGAGGCGGGACGAGAGTTAGGCAAAAAAATCAAGGTATTT.

For this clone: The TCRdb record carries a much larger clone's protein, which differs from this DNA's translation at residue 3; a read error is the likely cause, and the protein listed here is the DNA translation. The rearrangement links TRGV2 to TRGJ1 or TRGJ2. CDR1 and CDR2 from the germline V gene are EGSNGY and YDSYNSKV. The CDR3 covers 13 residues. CDR3 DNA sequence: TGTGCCCCCTGGGACGGGGTCCATTATAAGAAACTCTTT. It translates to CAPWDGVHYKKLF.

A few counts support this clone. It is likely a read error: a sequence one base away is far more abundant. Additional DNA sequences in this sample encode the identical CDR3. The V gene was identified as TRGV9, while no J gene was called. CDR3 length: 17 amino acids. Germline V CDR1 and CDR2: GITISATS, ISYDGTV (reference sequence). The CDR3 coding sequence is TGTGCCTTGTGGGGTCAAGAAGCAGGGTTGGGCAAAAAAATCAAGGTATTC. As protein: CALWGQEAGLGKKIKVF.

A note on this clone: TCRdb assigns this DNA the protein of a much larger clone, which departs from its translation at residue 15; this likely reflects a read error, and the protein shown comes from translating the DNA. The V gene is given as TRGV9, and no J gene call is available. In germline, CDR1 is GITISATS, CDR2 ISYDGTV (reference sequence). This CDR3 is built from 17 residues. The CDR3 bases are TGTGCCTTGTGGGAGGTCCCTCCATCAGAAAATTATTATAAGGAACTCTTT. Protein sequence: CALWEVPPSENYYKELF.

This clone was counted between two and nine times. TCRdb's protein for this DNA is that of a much larger clone and differs from the translation at residue 5, likely a read error; the protein shown is the DNA translation. The chain couples TRGV9 to TRGJ1 or TRGJ2. There are 13 residues in the CDR3. The V gene's germline CDR1 is GITISATS and CDR2 ISYDGTV (reference sequence). The CDR3 bases are TGTGCCTTGTGGAAGGTGCTGGGGTATAAGAAACTCTTT. Amino acids: CALWKVLGYKKLF.

This clone was counted at least ten times. This likely came from a read error, as a far larger clone is one base away. Other nucleotide sequences in the sample specify the same CDR3. The V gene was identified as TRGV9, while no J gene was called. CDR1 GITISATS and CDR2 ISYDGTV come from the germline V gene (reference sequence). CDR3 size: 12 residues. The CDR3 sequence: CALWEVQTSELF. The CDR3 DNA reads TGTGCCCTGTGGGAGGTGCAAACTTCGGAACTCTTT.

At least ten counts were recorded for this clone. This may be a read error, as it is one base from a much larger clone. CDR3 in DNA: TGTGCCTTGTGGGTGCGGCATTTTTATAAGAAACTCTTT. It codes for CALWVRHFYKKLF. The chain recombines TRGV9 with TRGJ1 or TRGJ2. The CDR3 covers 13 residues. Trimming at V came to 5 bases and at J to 6 bases, leaving 10 bases not matched to a gene. The germline V gene has CDR1 GITISATS and CDR2 ISYDGTV (reference sequence).

This clone was found many times. The amino acid sequence in TCRdb belongs to a much larger clone and departs from this DNA's translation at residue 7, likely a sequencing read error; the sequence shown is translated from the DNA. The rearrangement joins TRGV3 to TRGJ1 or TRGJ2. This CDR3 region has 11 residues. CDR1 and CDR2 from the germline V gene are VTNTFY and YDVSTARD (reference sequence). The CDR3 DNA reads as TGTGCCACCTGGCATTATCATAAGAAACTCTTT. The encoded protein is CATWHYHKKLF.

This clone is labeled medium-sized. J is TRGJ1 or TRGJ2 and V is TRGV4. The CDR3 has 11 amino acids. Germline V gene lookup returns CDR1 EGSTGY and CDR2 YDSYTSSV. J gave up 2 bases and V 6 bases, and 1 base lay outside the gene matches. The CDR3 spells CATWYYYKKLF. Written as DNA, the CDR3 is TGTGCCACCTGGTATTATTATAAGAAACTCTTT.

A few counts support this clone. The protein that TCRdb holds for this DNA derives from a much larger clone and differs from the translated DNA at residue 5, which likely indicates a read error; the protein shown here is translated from the DNA. V is TRGV9 and J is TRGJ1 or TRGJ2. The J gene, not given by TCRdb, was assigned here from a germline match of the nucleotide sequence. The CDR3 extends over 15 amino acids. Germline V gene data show CDR1 as GITISATS and CDR2 as ISYDGTV (reference sequence). The CDR3 region is CALWGVRPWDYKKLF. CDR3 DNA sequence: TGTGCCTTGTGGGGGGTGCGCCCGTGGGATTATAAGAAACTCTTT.

This clone was counted at least ten times. A far larger clone is one base from this, pointing to a likely read error. The sample contains more than one DNA sequence encoding this CDR3. This rearrangement joins TRGV9 to TRGJP. The J gene, absent from TCRdb, was called here by matching the DNA to germline. Germline CDR1 reads GITISATS; CDR2 reads ISYDGTV (reference sequence). This CDR3 has 16 amino acids. V was pared by 3 bases and J by 7 bases, with 6 bases of the junction left unmatched. The CDR3 protein is CALWETEELGKKIKVF. The CDR3 DNA is TGTGCCTTGTGGGAGACGGAGGAGTTGGGCAAAAAAATCAAGGTATTT.

To note about this clone: With only one base between it and a far larger clone, this is likely a read error. Other DNA sequences within the sample encode an identical CDR3. This chain joins TRGV9 and TRGJP. TCRdb is silent on the J gene; assignment here came from matching the DNA to germline. V dropped 5 bases and J dropped 6; count of bases not matched to a gene: 10. CDR3 length: 17 amino acids. The germline V gene encodes CDR1 GITISATS and CDR2 ISYDGTV (reference sequence). CDR3 loop: CALWVKRTELGKKIKVF. In DNA, the CDR3 is TGTGCCTTGTGGGTGAAACGAACAGAGTTGGGCAAAAAAATCAAGGTATTT.

This clone has a count of ten or more. A far larger clone is one nucleotide away, so this likely arose from a read error. Other nucleotide sequences from this sample produce the same CDR3. This chain connects TRGV4 to TRGJ1 or TRGJ2. Germline V gives CDR1 EGSTGY, CDR2 YDSYTSSV. The CDR3 covers 12 residues. CDR3 region: CATWDVNYKKLF. The CDR3 DNA reads TGCGCCACCTGGGATGTTAACTATAAGAAACTCTTT.

This clone was counted between two and nine times. This likely came from a read error, as a far larger clone is one base away. Other DNA sequences of this sample code for an identical CDR3. The chain links TRGV3 to TRGJ1 or TRGJ2. The J gene was not available in TCRdb and was assigned here by matching the DNA to germline segments. CDR3 size: 20 residues. Germline V CDR1 and CDR2: VTNTFY, YDVSTARD (reference sequence). V dropped 0 bases and J dropped 12; count of bases not matched to a gene: 32. CDR3 in DNA: TGTGCCACCTGGGACAGGCCTTATTGGTCGCCTCATATATCCCCCTTAGGGAAACTCTTT. Its protein product is CATWDRPYWSPHISPLGKLF.

This clone occurred many times. This likely came from a read error, as a far larger clone is one base away. The chain recombines TRGV3 with TRGJ1 or TRGJ2. The length of the CDR3 is 14 residues. Germline V gives CDR1 VTNTFY, CDR2 YDVSTARD (reference sequence). The CDR3 here is CASWDRPNYYKKLF. CDR3 nucleotides: TGTGCCTCCTGGGACCGCCCTAATTATTATAAGAAACTCTTT.

About this clone: TCRdb's protein for this DNA is that of a much larger clone and differs from the translation at residue 3, likely a read error; the protein shown is the DNA translation. The CDR3 here is CASWKDYYKKLF. Written as DNA, the CDR3 is TGTGCCTCGTGGAAGGATTATTATAAGAAACTCTTT. V is TRGV9 and J is TRGJ1 or TRGJ2. TCRdb records no J gene; here it was assigned by comparing the DNA to germline. Germline V CDR1 and CDR2: GITISATS, ISYDGTV (reference sequence). This CDR3 has 12 residues.

This clone came up a few times. TCRdb attributes to this sequence the protein of a much larger clone, which differs from the DNA translation at residue 3; a read error is likely, and the protein displayed is translated from the DNA. The V gene is TRGV3, the J gene TRGJP1. Because TCRdb records no J gene, it was assigned here through a match of the DNA to germline. From germline, CDR1 is VTNTFY and CDR2 YDVSTARD (reference sequence). This CDR3 is 15 amino acids long. The CDR3 nucleotides read TGTGCCATCTGGGACAGGCCCCCCACTGGTTGGTTCAAGATATTT. This encodes CAIWDRPPTGWFKIF.

Of note for this clone: This likely traces to a read error, being one base from a far larger clone. The identical CDR3 is also encoded by other nucleotide sequences in the sample. The CDR3 loop is CALWATELGKKIKVF. The CDR3 DNA follows: TGTGCCTTGTGGGCTACTGAGTTGGGCAAAAAAATCAAGGTATTT. The chain has TRGV9 and TRGJP. In the absence of a J gene in TCRdb, the DNA was matched to germline to assign it here. Losses at the gene ends were 5 bases for V and 7 bases for J; bases not matched to a gene: 5. Germline CDR1 and CDR2: GITISATS and ISYDGTV (reference sequence). CDR3 length equals 15 residues.

This clone has just a few counts. This likely reflects a read error, since a far larger clone is one base away. This specimen includes other DNA sequences encoding the same CDR3. The rearrangement uses TRGV9 and TRGJ1 or TRGJ2. The J gene comes from matching the DNA to germline here; TCRdb lacks it. Germline CDR1 GITISATS, CDR2 ISYDGTV (reference sequence). The CDR3 covers 12 residues. CDR3 nucleotides: TGTGCCTTGTGGAGGAATTACTATAAGAAACTCTTT. The encoded protein is CALWRNYYKKLF.

This clone showed up many times. For this DNA, TCRdb reports the protein of a much larger clone, which diverges at residue 4, most likely from a read error; the protein presented here is translated directly from the DNA. The chain uses TRGV9 and TRGJ1 or TRGJ2. The J gene was missing in TCRdb and was found by matching the end of the DNA to germline. The length of the CDR3 is 15 residues. Germline V gene lookup returns CDR1 GITISATS and CDR2 ISYDGTV (reference sequence). Trimming removed 7 bases from V and 0 bases from J; junction bases left unmatched: 12. The CDR3 sequence is CALCLYSSNYYKKLF. Here the CDR3 DNA reads TGTGCCTTGTGCCTTTATTCTTCGAATTATTATAAGAAACTCTTT.

This clone was counted ten times or more. The protein recorded in TCRdb matches a much larger clone and deviates from this DNA's translation at residue 5, suggesting a read error; the protein here is obtained by translating the DNA. The CDR3 protein is CALWGAWAYYKKLF. The CDR3, as DNA: TGTGCCTTGTGGGGGGCCTGGGCTTATTATAAGAAACTCTTT. The gene calls are TRGV9 and TRGJ1 or TRGJ2. TCRdb records no J gene; here it was assigned by comparing the DNA to germline. Germline lookup yields CDR1 GITISATS and CDR2 ISYDGTV (reference sequence). Trimming cost V 5 bases and J 3 bases; bases outside gene matches: 10. The CDR3 is made up of 14 amino acids.